One sample yielded the 9 T cell receptor beta chains listed below, sequenced in a study of cytomegalovirus exposure and HLA in healthy donors. Researchers ran the PCR with 60 Vbeta and 13 Jbeta primers. The repertoire was sequenced with immunoSEQ multiplex PCR; TCRdb's copy has only in-frame clones and lacks some. The sample yields 150,000 or so clones, around 80% seen once. The sequencing sample was made of PBMCs. These receptors all stem from a man aged 45-65 years in good health and CMV-seropositive.

The rearrangement joins TRBV14 to TRBJ1-1; TRBD1 aligns across 8 bases. Unmatched junction bases numbered 13, after V lost 4 bases and J lost 6 bases. This CDR3 spans 16 amino acids. Germline V gives CDR1 SGHDN, CDR2 FVKESK. The CDR3 loop is CASSLRTGRALAEAFF. The CDR3 nucleotides are TGTGCCAGCAGCCTACGGACAGGGCGGGCGTTGGCTGAAGCTTTCTTT.

The chain has TRBV5-5 and TRBJ1-5; TRBD1 is a possible D gene (5 bases). The CDR3 loop spans 15 amino acids. Trimming shortened V by 4 bases and J by 0 bases, and 11 bases separated the two germline ends. CDR1 and CDR2 (germline): SGHKS, YYEKEE (reference sequence). This CDR3 is CASSMSGSSNQPQHF. The CDR3 coding sequence is TGTGCCAGCAGCATGTCAGGGTCTAGCAATCAGCCCCAGCATTTT. The full variable domain, rest sourced from reference TRBV5-5 and TRBJ1-5, is DAGVTQSPTHLIKTRGQQVTLRCSPISGHKSVSWYQQVLGQGPQFIFQYYEKEERGRGNFPDRFSARQFPNYSSELNVNALLLGDSALYLCASSMSGSSNQPQHFGDGTRLSIL.

This clone was detected only once. This chain uses TRBV15 with TRBJ1-2, with D possibly matching TRBD1 (5 bases). This CDR3 region has 14 residues. Trimming cost V 0 bases and J 4 bases, with 9 bases left between them. Germline assignment: CDR1 LNHNV and CDR2 YYDKDF (reference sequence). The CDR3, as DNA: TGTGCCACCAGCAGAGATGTGGGGCTCTATGGCTACACCTTC. Amino acid sequence: CATSRDVGLYGYTF.

J is TRBJ2-2 and V is TRBV5-4; 7 positions agree with TRBD2. This CDR3 region has 17 residues. With V trimmed by 2 bases and J by 7 bases, 14 bases remained unmatched. Germline CDR1 is SGHNT and CDR2 is YYREEE (reference sequence). Here the CDR3 reads CASSFAGRESRSGELFF. The DNA for the CDR3 is TGTGCCAGCAGCTTCGCCGGGCGGGAGAGTCGTAGCGGGGAGCTGTTTTTT.

This chain connects TRBV5-1 to TRBJ1-3; D is unclear. Gene TRBJ2-2 matches the end of the DNA better, so the J call may be wrong. The CDR3 is 15 amino acids. Germline loops: CDR1 SGHRS, CDR2 YFSETQ. In DNA, the CDR3 is TGCGCCAGCAGCTTGGCCGTAAGTTACACCGGGGAGCTGTTTTTT. Encoded protein: CASSLAVSYTGELFF.

J is TRBJ1-5 and V is TRBV5-1; no reliable D call. CDR1 and CDR2 from the germline V gene are SGHRS and YFSETQ. V lost 3 bases, J lost 6 bases, and 13 bases lay in between. CDR3 size: 14 residues. CDR3 protein: CASSYGQEGQPQHF. The CDR3 DNA reads TGCGCCAGCAGCTATGGGCAGGAAGGTCAGCCCCAGCATTTT.

This sequence joins TRBV18 and TRBJ1-2, with 7 positions matching TRBD1. Germline CDR1 reads KGHSH; CDR2 reads LQKENI. The CDR3 consists of 16 residues. Germline trimming cut 5 bases from V and 1 base from J; bases unmatched to any gene: 10. CDR3 nucleotides: TGTGCCAGCTCATTTCAAAGGGACAGTGGTAACTATGGCTACACCTTC. This encodes CASSFQRDSGNYGYTF.

This clone was recorded once. J is TRBJ2-2 and V is TRBV27, with 8 bases aligning to TRBD2. Germline V gene lookup returns CDR1 MNHEY and CDR2 SMNVEV (reference sequence). With 4 bases clipped from V and 7 bases from J, the junction kept 5 bases outside the gene matches. The CDR3 contains 14 residues. The CDR3 here is CASSSGGPGGELFF. The CDR3 DNA follows: TGTGCCAGCAGTTCGGGGGGGCCGGGCGGGGAGCTGTTTTTT.

V gene TRBV7-3 combines with J gene TRBJ1-3; D uncertain. The CDR3 extends over 13 amino acids. The germline V gene has CDR1 SGHTA and CDR2 FQGTGA. V was clipped by 2 bases and J by 4 bases, with 6 bases between them. The CDR3 loop reads CASSLDQGNTIYF. The DNA for the CDR3 is TGTGCCAGCAGCTTAGATCAGGGAAACACCATATATTTT.